This TCR beta chain was documented in a study of T cell clones after liver transplantation. About the research overall: Without induction therapy, subjects received standard immunosuppression until 12-24 months post-transplant.

Study results and caveats: Small, mixed patient groups and varying post-transplant times limit these conclusions. Graft donor-reactive T cells may have migrated into the graft rather than being deleted. Post-transplant, graft-donor-reactive CD4 TCRbeta sequences in blood dropped significantly in 5 of 8 subjects.

TCRdb's copy holds only in-frame clones and misses some; the assay was immunoSEQ multiplex PCR. Seen here are about 76,000 clones, over 80% observed once, and the top ten hold about 2.5%. The germline gives CDR1 KGHSH, CDR2 LQKENI. The germline V and J ends were trimmed by 6 bases and 1 base, with 16 bases remaining between them. The CDR3 is 15 residues long. A word on this clone: Its antigen is not identified.

The rearrangement links TRBV18 to TRBJ2-7; D possibly uses TRBD1 or TRBD2 (6 bases each). This TCR was sampled from a human patient who received a liver transplant. Some T cells may be provided by the graft donor. Material: CD4+ T cells from blood, obtained at the 22-month timepoint. The CDR3 DNA sequence: TGTGCCAGCTCCCCAGGGACGGGGGCGTCCTACGAGCAGTACTTC. This encodes CASSPGTGASYEQYF.